The rows below give T cell receptor beta chains drawn from one sample of a study of post-analysis software for immune sequencing data. TCRdb ran MiXCR on the PCR reads and lists one entry per CDR3 protein. This sample has roughly 800,000 distinct CDR3 sequences; roughly 50% occur once, and the top ten carry 4% to 5.5%. The sequencing sample was made of blood. The source is a girl aged 10 to 17 with multiple sclerosis. CDR3s include the opening cysteine and the closing phenylalanine or tryptophan. D genes are given only for firm matches. Expanded clones are given a class, and other clones once, few, many or no size at all.

V	D	size	J	DNA	CDR3
TRBV15	-	once	TRBJ2-2	TGTGCCACCAGCCACTCCGAGGGCACCGGGGAGCTGTTTTTT	CATSHSEGTGELFF
TRBV12-3/TRBV12-4	TRBD1	-	TRBJ2-7	TGTGCCAGCAGTTACAGGGACAGCGAGCAGTACTTC	CASSYRDSEQYF
TRBV5-1	TRBD2	-	TRBJ2-1	TGCGCCAGCAGCCCCGGGACTAGCGGGGCTATTGAGCAGTTCTTC	CASSPGTSGAIEQFF
TRBV9	-	-	TRBJ2-1	TGTGCCAGCAGCGTAGGAGGAAGCCCGCAGTTCTTC	CASSVGGSPQFF
TRBV2	TRBD1	few	TRBJ1-2	TGTGCCAGCACCAAAGAGGGACAGGGCGACTATGGCTACACCTTC	CASTKEGQGDYGYTF
TRBV12-3/TRBV12-4	TRBD1	few	TRBJ1-2	TGTGCCAGCAGTTTAGCCGGGACAGGCGGGTATGGCTACACCTTC	CASSLAGTGGYGYTF
TRBV9	-	-	TRBJ2-5	TGTGCCAGCAGCGTGGGTACAGAGGTAGAGACCCAGTACTTC	CASSVGTEVETQYF
TRBV10-3	TRBD2	-	TRBJ2-5	TGTGCCACCGGAAAGGGGACGGCTAGCGGGAGGGGGTACCAAGAGACCCAGTACTTC	CATGKGTASGRGYQETQYF
TRBV7-6	-	few	TRBJ1-4	TGTGCCAGCAGCTTAGATGGGCGGGGAACTAATGAAAAACTGTTTTTT	CASSLDGRGTNEKLFF
TRBV6-1	-	-	TRBJ1-4	TGTGCCAGCAGTGATTGGGGGAAGAGTGAAAAACTGTTTTTT	CASSDWGKSEKLFF
TRBV12-3/TRBV12-4	-	few	TRBJ1-2	TGTGCCAGCAGTTCCAGGGTGGGTGGCTACACCTTC	CASSSRVGGYTF
TRBV4-1	-	-	TRBJ2-7	TGCGCCAGCAGCCAAGAGGGCAGGCCCATATACGAGCAGTACTTC	CASSQEGRPIYEQYF
TRBV25-1	-	-	TRBJ2-5	TGTGCCAGCAGTGCTCCCTACGGGGTAGAAGAGACCCAGTACTTC	CASSAPYGVEETQYF
TRBV4-1	-	-	TRBJ2-7	TGCGCCAGCAGCCAAGATCGGAGTGGTCCCTACGAGCAGTACTTC	CASSQDRSGPYEQYF
TRBV10-3	-	-	TRBJ1-2	TGTGCCATCAGTGAGAGGGGGGACCAGAACTATGGCTACACCTTC	CAISERGDQNYGYTF
TRBV5-1	-	few	TRBJ2-7	TGCGCCAGCAGCACCCGGCAGGGGCTCTACGAGCAGTACTTC	CASSTRQGLYEQYF
TRBV5-1	TRBD1	few	TRBJ2-7	TGCGCCAGCAGCCTACCGGGACAGGGACCGTCGGAGCAGTACTTC	CASSLPGQGPSEQYF
TRBV20-1	TRBD1	-	TRBJ1-6	TGCAGTGCAACTCGGGGACAGGGAAACTCACCCCTCCACTTT	CSATRGQGNSPLHF
TRBV5-1	-	-	TRBJ1-6	TGCGCCAGCAGCTCTAGGACCGGCGCGGGTTCACCCCTCCACTTT	CASSSRTGAGSPLHF
TRBV20-1	TRBD2	-	TRBJ2-7	TGCAGTGCTAGCGTTCTAGCGGGAGGAGAGGACGAGCAGTACTTC	CSASVLAGGEDEQYF
TRBV29-1	TRBD1	-	TRBJ1-4	TGCAGCGTTTGGGACAGGGGAGAGATCGGAAAACTGTTTTTT	CSVWDRGEIGKLFF
TRBV21-1	-	-	TRBJ2-7	TGTGCCAGCAGCGAAGGGCCGGGACGTTCCTACGAGCAGTACTTC	CASSEGPGRSYEQYF
TRBV7-9	TRBD1	-	TRBJ1-2	TGTGCCAGCAGCTTTGGTGACAGGGACTATGGCTACACCTTC	CASSFGDRDYGYTF
TRBV12-3/TRBV12-4	-	few	TRBJ2-1	TGTGCCAGCAGTTTGGCAGGGGTGGGGAATGAGCAGTTCTTC	CASSLAGVGNEQFF
TRBV5-1	-	-	TRBJ1-1	TGCGCCAGCAGCCCATTCGGGGAGAACACTGAAGCTTTCTTT	CASSPFGENTEAFF
TRBV7-9	TRBD1	-	TRBJ1-2	TGTGCCAGCAGCGCGGACAGGGGAAGCGATGGCTACACCTTC	CASSADRGSDGYTF
TRBV4-1	-	-	TRBJ1-5	TGCGCCAGCAGCCAAGGGGGGCATCAGCCCCAGCATTTT	CASSQGGHQPQHF
TRBV6-1	-	-	TRBJ1-6	TGTGCCAGCAGTGAGGACAGCTCCGGGTCACCCCTCCACTTT	CASSEDSSGSPLHF
TRBV12-3/TRBV12-4	-	few	TRBJ2-3	TGTGCCAGCAGTTTAACGGGGCCCCCCACAGATACGCAGTATTTT	CASSLTGPPTDTQYF
TRBV27	-	-	TRBJ2-7	TGTGCCATCGTGCTTAATCCTACCTTCGAGCAGTACTTC	CAIVLNPTFEQYF
TRBV7-9	-	-	TRBJ2-6	TGTGCCAGCAGCTTAGCCGCTCCGTCCGGGGCCAACGTCCTGACTTTC	CASSLAAPSGANVLTF
TRBV7-2	TRBD2	-	TRBJ2-1	TGTGCCAGCAGCTTAGAGGGGTGGCGACTAGCGGAGTACAATGAGCAGTTCTTC	CASSLEGWRLAEYNEQFF
TRBV6-1	-	-	TRBJ2-3	TGTGCCAGCAGATCGCTCCGTAGGGGGCGGGACCTCACAGATACGCAGTATTTT	CASRSLRRGRDLTDTQYF
TRBV29-1	-	many	TRBJ2-7	TGCAGCGTTGCCGGGGACTCCTACTACGAGCAGTACTTC	CSVAGDSYYEQYF
TRBV20-1	-	-	TRBJ2-1	TGCAGTGCTAGAGGGTCGGGGTACGGCTACAATGAGCAGTTCTTC	CSARGSGYGYNEQFF
TRBV29-1	-	-	TRBJ2-7	TGCAGCGTTTCGGGACTGTACTCCTACGAGCAGTACTTC	CSVSGLYSYEQYF
TRBV4-1	TRBD1	once	TRBJ2-7	TGCGCCAGCAGCCAAGTGGGGACAGGGGGACACGAGCAGTACTTC	CASSQVGTGGHEQYF
TRBV3-1	TRBD2	-	TRBJ2-7	TGTGCCAGCAGCCAATCACTAGCGGGCTACGAGCAGTACTTC	CASSQSLAGYEQYF
TRBV20-1	-	few	TRBJ1-2	TGCAGTGCTAGCGTTACAGTGAACTATGGCTACACCTTC	CSASVTVNYGYTF
TRBV10-2	-	-	TRBJ2-3	TGCGCCAGCAGTCCTATAGCAAGCTCCACAGATACGCAGTATTTT	CASSPIASSTDTQYF
TRBV9	-	few	TRBJ1-1	TGTGCCAGCTCACAGGGATCCCTCGGTTTAACTGAAGCTTTCTTT	CASSQGSLGLTEAFF
TRBV6-1	TRBD1	-	TRBJ1-2	TGTGCCGGCCAGGGGGACAGGAAGAGGGCTAACTATGGCTACACCTTC	CAGQGDRKRANYGYTF
TRBV29-1	TRBD1	few	TRBJ2-5	TGCAGCGCAACCGGGACAGGGAGAGAGACCCAGTACTTC	CSATGTGRETQYF
TRBV7-2	-	few	TRBJ2-2	TGTGCCAGCAGCTCCTTTCCCGGGGAGCTGTTTTTT	CASSSFPGELFF
TRBV4-1	-	-	TRBJ2-1	TGCGCCAGCAGCCAAGATCGAAGGGCCCATGAGCAGTTCTTC	CASSQDRRAHEQFF
TRBV29-1	TRBD2	-	TRBJ2-1	TGCAGCGTTGAAGGGACTAGCGGGAGAAGTGAGCAGTTCTTC	CSVEGTSGRSEQFF
TRBV20-1	TRBD2	-	TRBJ2-1	TGCAGTGCTGACCCCCTAGCGGGAGTTTACAATGAGCAGTTCTTC	CSADPLAGVYNEQFF
TRBV20-1	TRBD1	few	TRBJ1-6	TGCAGTGCTAGAGATCCCAGGGGGGTAGGACGGTCACCCCTCCACTTT	CSARDPRGVGRSPLHF
TRBV29-1	-	-	TRBJ1-4	TGCAGCGTGCACCGGAGTGGGGAAAAACTGTTTTTT	CSVHRSGEKLFF
TRBV28	TRBD2	few	TRBJ2-1	TGTGCCAGCAGTACTAGCGGTATACGGGGGTATGAGCAGTTCTTC	CASSTSGIRGYEQFF
TRBV3-1	TRBD1	-	TRBJ2-6	TGTGCCAGCAGCTCCCGGGACAGGGGGCTAGGGGCCAACGTCCTGACTTTC	CASSSRDRGLGANVLTF
TRBV4-1	-	few	TRBJ2-7	TGCGCCAGCAGCCAAGAACACAGTAACTCCTACGAGCAGTACTTC	CASSQEHSNSYEQYF
TRBV2	-	-	TRBJ2-3	TGTGCCAGCAGTGAAGCGGAGCGGAGCACAGATACGCAGTATTTT	CASSEAERSTDTQYF